Shown below are 3 T cell receptor beta chains from a single sample sequenced in a study of blood T cells in healthy people across ages. A sample-barcoded 5' primer and a J-beta primer mix were used in a second PCR of about 7 to 11 cycles. TCRdb fed the 5' RACE reads into MiXCR, producing one record per CDR3 protein. The sample carries 700,000 or so distinct CDR3 sequences, approximately 22% recorded once. The specimen was blood. The receptors stem from a man aged 65 to 79 in good health.

The chain combines TRBV15 with TRBJ2-7; D gene unclear. V was clipped by 0 bases and J by 9 bases, with 21 bases between them. Germline CDR1 reads LNHNV; CDR2 reads YYDKDF (reference sequence). The CDR3 spans 16 residues. The CDR3 DNA sequence: TGTGCCACCAGCAGAGATTTAGTTGTTGAGGTTTCACTGCAGTACGTC. It codes for CATSRDLVVEVSLQYV.

In its sample, this clonotype was seen once. The chain carries TRBV6-5 and TRBJ2-7; the D is unclear. This CDR3 is 15 amino acids long. Trimming left V 4 bases short and J 0 bases short, with 13 bases between. Per germline, CDR1 MNHEY and CDR2 SVGAGI. The CDR3 DNA follows: TGTGCCAGCAGTTTACTCCCTACGAGCTCCTACGAGCAGTACTTC. It encodes CASSLLPTSSYEQYF.

V gene TRBV28 combines with J gene TRBJ2-5; tentative D call: TRBD1 (5 bases). The CDR3 is 15 residues long. Trimming left V 2 bases short and J 4 bases short, with 14 bases between. Germline assignment: CDR1 MDHEN and CDR2 SYDVKM. The CDR3 protein is CASSLRFGQGETQYF. The CDR3 DNA is TGTGCCAGCAGTTTAAGGTTCGGGCAGGGAGAGACCCAGTACTTC.